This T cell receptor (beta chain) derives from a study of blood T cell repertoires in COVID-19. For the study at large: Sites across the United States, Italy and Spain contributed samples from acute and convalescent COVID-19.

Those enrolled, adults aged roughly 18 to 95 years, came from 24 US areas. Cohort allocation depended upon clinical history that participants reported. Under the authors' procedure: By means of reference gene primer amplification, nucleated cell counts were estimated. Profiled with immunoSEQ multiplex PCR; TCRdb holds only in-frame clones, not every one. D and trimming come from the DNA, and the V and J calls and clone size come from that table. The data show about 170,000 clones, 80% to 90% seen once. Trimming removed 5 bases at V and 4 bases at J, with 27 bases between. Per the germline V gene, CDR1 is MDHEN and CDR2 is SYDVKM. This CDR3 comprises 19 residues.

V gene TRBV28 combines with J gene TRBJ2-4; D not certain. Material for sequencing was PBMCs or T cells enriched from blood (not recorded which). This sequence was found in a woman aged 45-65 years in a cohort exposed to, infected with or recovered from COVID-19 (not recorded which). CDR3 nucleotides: TGTGCCAGCAGTCTAGGAGTAAGCGCGCGCCCCTGGAGAAAAAACATTCAGTACTTC. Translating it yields CASSLGVSARPWRKNIQYF.